This is a list of T cell receptor beta chains from one sample in a study of long-term antiretroviral therapy in people with HIV. TCRdb keeps only in-frame clones here, not all; method: immunoSEQ multiplex PCR. The sample holds under 40,000 clones, approximately 85% seen once. Sequencing was performed on unsorted PBMCs, taken around 2.7 years before starting antiretroviral therapy. Receptors were obtained from a woman in her 30s with HIV. Each CDR3 is given with its conserved first and last residue. Fields, in order: J gene, V gene, D gene, clone size, CDR3 protein, CDR3 DNA. The D gene is left open where the match is weak. Clone sizes are given selectively: once, few, many, or a class where the clone is expanded.

J: TRBJ1-5
V: TRBV30
D: -
size: -
CDR3: CAWSLTGTLGEPQHF
DNA: TGTGCCTGGAGTTTAACCGGGACGCTGGGGGAGCCCCAGCATTTT

J: TRBJ1-3
V: TRBV2
D: -
size: few
CDR3: CASKDYSGNTIYF
DNA: TGTGCCAGCAAGGACTACTCTGGAAACACCATATATTTT

J: TRBJ1-6
V: TRBV6-4
D: TRBD1
size: -
CDR3: CASSLTGGNNSPLHF
DNA: TGTGCCAGCAGTCTGACAGGGGGTAATAATTCACCCCTCCACTTT

J: TRBJ1-5
V: TRBV9
D: -
size: -
CDR3: CASSSAGNSNQPQHF
DNA: TGTGCCAGCAGCTCGGCGGGTAACAGCAATCAGCCCCAGCATTTT

J: TRBJ2-3
V: TRBV7-2
D: TRBD2
size: -
CDR3: CASSLRLAGGTDTQYF
DNA: TGTGCCAGCAGCTTAAGACTAGCGGGGGGCACAGATACGCAGTATTTT

J: TRBJ1-2
V: TRBV5-1
D: -
size: -
CDR3: CASRVGDGWRGYTF
DNA: TGCGCCAGCAGGGTGGGGGACGGATGGCGGGGCTACACCTTC

J: TRBJ2-1
V: TRBV4-2
D: TRBD2
size: -
CDR3: CASSQGLSNNEQFF
DNA: TGTGCCAGCAGCCAGGGACTAAGCAACAATGAGCAGTTCTTC

J: TRBJ2-5
V: TRBV2
D: -
size: -
CDR3: CASSKSGETQYF
DNA: TGTGCCAGCAGTAAAAGCGGGGAGACCCAGTACTTC

J: TRBJ1-2
V: TRBV29-1
D: TRBD1
size: -
CDR3: CSVSGTGGAEGYTF
DNA: TGCAGCGTTTCCGGGACAGGGGGCGCGGAAGGCTACACCTTC

J: TRBJ2-5
V: TRBV5-6
D: -
size: -
CDR3: CASSLEETQYF
DNA: TGTGCCAGCAGCTTGGAAGAGACCCAGTACTTC

J: TRBJ1-6
V: TRBV27
D: TRBD1
size: -
CDR3: CASSFSTGWPPLHF
DNA: TGTGCCAGCAGTTTTTCGACAGGGTGGCCACCCCTCCACTTT

J: TRBJ1-2
V: TRBV19
D: -
size: -
CDR3: CASNNLYTLYGYTF
DNA: TGTGCCAGTAATAACCTCTACACCCTCTATGGCTACACCTTC

J: TRBJ2-1
V: TRBV4-1
D: -
size: -
CDR3: CASSQDGGSEQFF
DNA: TGCGCCAGCAGCCAAGATGGCGGTAGTGAGCAGTTCTTC

J: TRBJ1-4
V: TRBV7-8
D: -
size: -
CDR3: CASRLGSPNEKLFF
DNA: TGTGCCAGCAGATTGGGGTCGCCTAATGAAAAACTGTTTTTT

J: TRBJ2-1
V: TRBV4-2
D: -
size: -
CDR3: CASSHQGGGSSYNEQFF
DNA: TGTGCCAGCAGCCACCAGGGGGGGGGTAGTTCCTACAATGAGCAGTTCTTC

J: TRBJ2-7
V: TRBV7-8
D: -
size: -
CDR3: CASSLRVTYEQYF
DNA: TGTGCCAGCAGCCTCCGGGTTACCTACGAGCAGTACTTC

J: TRBJ2-7
V: TRBV5-1
D: -
size: -
CDR3: CASSDTLEQYF
DNA: TGCGCCAGCAGCGATACTCTGGAGCAGTACTTC

J: TRBJ2-7
V: TRBV6-6
D: TRBD2
size: -
CDR3: CASSSGGTYEQYF
DNA: TGTGCCAGCAGTTCCGGGGGGACCTACGAGCAGTACTTC